The rows below give T cell receptor beta chains drawn from one sample of a study of a mutant IDH1 vaccine in newly diagnosed glioma. Profiled with immunoSEQ multiplex PCR; TCRdb holds only in-frame clones, not every one. The data contain about 50,000 clones, approximately 80% of them singletons. What these receptors recognize is not known. The specimen was PBMCs, collected from a glioma patient whose treatment included an IDH1 peptide vaccine. Receptor source: a woman aged 40 to 49 with glioma. Some clones in this sample may be carry-over from other donors' samples. Each CDR3 is given with its conserved first and last residue. The D gene is left open where the match is weak. Some rows have no size entry. The others give once, few or many, or a class for an expanded clone.

size,D,V,J,DNA,CDR3
-,TRBD1,TRBV5-1,TRBJ1-1,TGCGCCAGTCAGACAGGGGCGGTGGGCACTGAAGCTTTCTTT,CASQTGAVGTEAFF
-,-,TRBV10-3,TRBJ2-7,TGTGCCATCAGTGGCCGTGGGGCCACGGGCTACGAGCAGTACTTC,CAISGRGATGYEQYF
few,TRBD1,TRBV9,TRBJ1-4,TGTGCCAGCAGCGGATACAGGGGAGAAAAACTGTTTTTT,CASSGYRGEKLFF
few,-,TRBV5-1,TRBJ1-1,TGCGCCAGCAGCTCTCAAGGAAGCGGGGGATGGACTGAAGCTTTCTTT,CASSSQGSGGWTEAFF
-,TRBD2,TRBV19,TRBJ2-7,TGTGCCAGTAGTATAGTGACTAGCGGGGGTAGAGAGCAGTACTTC,CASSIVTSGGREQYF
-,-,TRBV4-2,TRBJ2-1,TGTGCCAGCAGCCAAGTTGGGCTGGAGGCCTACAATGAGCAGTTCTTC,CASSQVGLEAYNEQFF
-,-,TRBV5-4,TRBJ2-5,TGTGCCAGCAGCTTGGGCGGGGTCGGAGAGACCCAGTACTTC,CASSLGGVGETQYF
-,-,TRBV5-1,TRBJ2-7,TGCGCCAGCAGCTGGAATAAGGGGGGCTACGAGCAGTACTTC,CASSWNKGGYEQYF
-,-,TRBV7-8,TRBJ1-2,TGTGCCAGCAGCTTAGCGGTCCCTATCCATGGCTACACCTTC,CASSLAVPIHGYTF
-,-,TRBV5-1,TRBJ1-1,TGCGCCAGCAGCTCGGACCCGCTGAAAACTGAAGCTTTCTTT,CASSSDPLKTEAFF
-,-,TRBV5-1,TRBJ2-2,TGCGCCAGCAGCTTGGACCTCCCCGAGAACACCGGGGAGCTGTTTTTT,CASSLDLPENTGELFF
-,-,TRBV19,TRBJ1-5,TGTGCCAGCCGAAAGGGGTCGGGCAATCAGCCCCAGCATTTT,CASRKGSGNQPQHF
-,TRBD1,TRBV5-1,TRBJ1-1,TGCGCCACGCGGACAGGCATGAACACTGAAGCTTTCTTT,CATRTGMNTEAFF
-,-,TRBV6-5,TRBJ2-7,TGTGCCAGCAGCGCCCGGGACGCCTACGAGCAGTACTTC,CASSARDAYEQYF
-,-,TRBV5-1,TRBJ1-1,TGCGCCAGCAGCCGGCAGGGGTCGCGGGGGACTGAAGCTTTCTTT,CASSRQGSRGTEAFF
-,-,TRBV7-8,TRBJ1-1,TGTGCCAGCAGCTTAGGAGGGGGGACTGAAGCTTTCTTT,CASSLGGGTEAFF
-,-,TRBV20-1,TRBJ2-1,TGCAGTGCTAGAAGGGTTGAGCAGTTCTTC,CSARRVEQFF
-,TRBD2,TRBV4-2,TRBJ2-3,TGTGCCAGCAGCCAAGCCCCACTAGCGGGGGGCTTCACAGATACGCAGTATTTT,CASSQAPLAGGFTDTQYF
-,-,TRBV6-1,TRBJ1-2,TGTGCCAGCATCACTCCAGGGTTGGGGAACTATGGCTACACCTTC,CASITPGLGNYGYTF
-,-,TRBV5-1,TRBJ1-3,TGCGCCAGCAGCTTGTACCGCAGAACCTCTGGAAACACCATATATTTT,CASSLYRRTSGNTIYF
-,TRBD1,TRBV6-5,TRBJ2-1,TGTGCCAGCAGGGGACAGGGAATAAGGGGCGAGCAGTTCTTC,CASRGQGIRGEQFF
once,-,TRBV2,TRBJ1-2,TGTGCCAGCAGTGGGAGGGTGGATGGCTACACCTTC,CASSGRVDGYTF
-,TRBD2,TRBV6-6,TRBJ2-1,TGTGCCTGCAGTCCACTAGCGGGGGGGCCGATTCGGGAGCAGTTCTTC,CACSPLAGGPIREQFF
-,-,TRBV2,TRBJ2-7,TGTGCCAGCAGTGAGCCCTTTCTAGCCTACGAGCAGTACTTC,CASSEPFLAYEQYF
-,-,TRBV7-2,TRBJ1-2,TGTGCCAGCAGCTTAGACAGGGCGCGGATTGGCTACACCTTC,CASSLDRARIGYTF
-,-,TRBV18,TRBJ1-1,TGTGCCAGCTCACCAGCTGCCGACGTAGGAGCTTTCTTT,CASSPAADVGAFF
-,-,TRBV29-1,TRBJ1-1,TGCAGCACACCCGGTTTCGGCACTGAAGCTTTCTTT,CSTPGFGTEAFF
-,TRBD1,TRBV10-3,TRBJ1-4,TGTGCCATCAGTGTTAATAGTCCAGGAGGACAGGGTGCAAAACTGTTTTTT,CAISVNSPGGQGAKLFF
-,TRBD1,TRBV30,TRBJ1-6,TGTGCCTGGACGGGACAGCCTAGCTCCTATAATTCACCCCTCCACTTT,CAWTGQPSSYNSPLHF
-,TRBD2,TRBV4-1,TRBJ2-3,TGCGCCAGCAGCCTTAGCGGGGGGGCCGGAGATACGCAGTATTTT,CASSLSGGAGDTQYF
few,-,TRBV5-1,TRBJ1-1,TGCGCCAGCAGTAGGGAGGGCACTGAAGCTTTCTTT,CASSREGTEAFF
-,-,TRBV14,TRBJ1-2,TGTGCCAGCAGCCAAGATCGGGCAGGGTGGTATGGCTACACCTTC,CASSQDRAGWYGYTF
-,TRBD1,TRBV30,TRBJ1-2,TGTGCCTGGAGTACTCGACGACAGGGAAGGTATGGCTACACCTTC,CAWSTRRQGRYGYTF
-,-,TRBV5-1,TRBJ1-2,TGCGCCAGGGAGAACCACGGCTATGGCTACACCTTC,CARENHGYGYTF
-,-,TRBV9,TRBJ2-1,TGTGCCAGCAGCATATCAGGGGGGCAGGCTGGTGAGCAGTTCTTC,CASSISGGQAGEQFF
few,-,TRBV6-6,TRBJ1-1,TGTGCCAGCAGTTACTCGGGGGGGAACACTGAAGCTTTCTTT,CASSYSGGNTEAFF
-,-,TRBV5-1,TRBJ1-5,TGCGCCAGCCGTCCGGGTCCCACCTCCAATCAGCCCCAGCATTTT,CASRPGPTSNQPQHF
once,-,TRBV30,TRBJ2-5,TGTGCCTGGAGTTTGGGCACAGTGGAGACCCAGTACTTC,CAWSLGTVETQYF
-,TRBD1,TRBV7-2,TRBJ1-2,TGTGCCAGCAGCTTTATCACACAGGGGGCCGACTATGGCTACACCTTC,CASSFITQGADYGYTF
-,-,TRBV19,TRBJ1-1,TGTGCCAGTAGTATAGGACACGCGGCGGGGGACACTGAAGCTTTCTTT,CASSIGHAAGDTEAFF
-,-,TRBV30,TRBJ2-7,TGTGCCTGGAGTGTACTGGGGCACGAGCAGTACTTC,CAWSVLGHEQYF
-,TRBD1,TRBV5-1,TRBJ1-4,TGCGCCAGCAGCTCGGACGGTATCACAGGGGGAAAACTGTTTTTT,CASSSDGITGGKLFF
-,TRBD1,TRBV27,TRBJ1-6,TGTGCCAGCACCCAGACAGGGGGCAATTCACCCCTCCACTTT,CASTQTGGNSPLHF
-,-,TRBV4-1,TRBJ1-3,TGCGCCAGCAGCCAAGGAGAGGGAAACACCATATATTTT,CASSQGEGNTIYF
-,TRBD1,TRBV2,TRBJ1-4,TGTGCCAGCAGTGCTCTCCGGCAGGGGGCAAGTCAGATTAATGAAAAACTGTTTTTT,CASSALRQGASQINEKLFF
-,TRBD2,TRBV15,TRBJ2-7,TGTGCCACCCGTTCCTTAGCGGGGAGCTCCTACGAGCAGTACTTC,CATRSLAGSSYEQYF
-,-,TRBV9,TRBJ1-6,TGTGCCAGCAGCGTACCCGGATCACCCCTCCACTTT,CASSVPGSPLHF
-,TRBD2,TRBV6-5,TRBJ2-5,TGTGCCAGCAGTTACTCGCATAGCGGGGCCTCGTCTTACTTC,CASSYSHSGASSYF
-,TRBD2,TRBV7-2,TRBJ2-1,TGTGCCAGCAGCTTTCTTAGCGGGAATGAGCAGTTCTTC,CASSFLSGNEQFF
-,-,TRBV28,TRBJ2-7,TGTGCCAGCAGTTTGAACGACGGGGAGCAGTACTTC,CASSLNDGEQYF
-,-,TRBV30,TRBJ2-1,TGTGCCTGGAGTGTAAGCCTTTACAATGAGCAGTTCTTC,CAWSVSLYNEQFF
-,TRBD1,TRBV7-2,TRBJ1-1,TGTGCCAGCAGCGTACAGGGGGGGATGAACACTGAAGCTTTCTTT,CASSVQGGMNTEAFF